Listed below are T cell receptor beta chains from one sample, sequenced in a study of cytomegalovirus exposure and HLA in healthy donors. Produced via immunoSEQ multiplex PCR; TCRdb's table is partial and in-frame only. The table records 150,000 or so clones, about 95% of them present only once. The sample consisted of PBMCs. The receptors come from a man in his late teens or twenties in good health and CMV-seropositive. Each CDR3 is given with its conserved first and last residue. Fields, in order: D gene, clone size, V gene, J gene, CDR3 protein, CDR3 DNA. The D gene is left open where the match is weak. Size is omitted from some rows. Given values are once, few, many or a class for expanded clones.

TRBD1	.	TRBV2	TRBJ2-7	CASSRDRTPSEQYF	TGTGCCAGCAGTCGGGACAGGACCCCTAGTGAGCAGTACTTC
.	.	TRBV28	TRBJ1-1	CASSLTGREAFF	TGTGCCAGCAGTCTCACAGGGCGTGAAGCTTTCTTT
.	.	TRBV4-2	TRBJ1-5	CASSQDKGVAADYQPQHF	TGTGCCAGCAGCCAAGATAAAGGTGTGGCAGCAGACTACCAGCCCCAGCATTTT
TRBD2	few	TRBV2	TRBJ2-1	CASSDETSGSYEQFF	TGTGCCAGCAGCGACGAGACTAGCGGGAGCTATGAGCAGTTCTTC
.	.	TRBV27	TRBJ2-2	CASSFIYAGESGELFF	TGTGCCAGCAGTTTTATCTACGCAGGGGAGAGCGGGGAGCTGTTTTTT
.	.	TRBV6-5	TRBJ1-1	CASIAGNTEAFF	TGTGCCAGCATAGCGGGGAACACTGAAGCTTTCTTT
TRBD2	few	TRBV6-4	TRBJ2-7	CASSETSGSSYEQYF	TGTGCCAGCAGTGAGACTAGCGGGAGCTCCTACGAGCAGTACTTC
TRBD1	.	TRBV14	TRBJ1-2	CASSQEGQGYYGYTF	TGTGCCAGCAGCCAAGAGGGACAGGGGTACTATGGCTACACCTTC
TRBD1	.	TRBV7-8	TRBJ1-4	CASSLTGGYEKLFF	TGTGCCAGCAGCTTGACAGGGGGGTATGAAAAACTGTTTTTT
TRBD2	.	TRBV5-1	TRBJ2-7	CASGRTSGPIEQYF	TGCGCCAGCGGGAGGACTAGCGGACCGATCGAGCAGTACTTC
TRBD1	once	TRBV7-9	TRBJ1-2	CASNNWDSNYGYTF	TGTGCCAGCAACAACTGGGACAGCAACTATGGCTACACCTTC
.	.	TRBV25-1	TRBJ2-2	CASSEYYASGNTGELFF	TGTGCCAGCAGTGAATATTATGCCAGCGGGAACACCGGGGAGCTGTTTTTT
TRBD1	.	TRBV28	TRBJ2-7	CASSVRTGGFYEQYF	TGTGCCAGCAGCGTACGGACAGGGGGATTCTACGAGCAGTACTTC
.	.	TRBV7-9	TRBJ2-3	CASSFLVGARTDTQYF	TGTGCCAGCAGCTTTTTGGTGGGAGCACGCACAGATACGCAGTATTTT
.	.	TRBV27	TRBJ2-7	CASSLMGPEGPHYEQYF	TGTGCCAGCAGTTTAATGGGTCCGGAGGGACCCCACTACGAGCAGTACTTC
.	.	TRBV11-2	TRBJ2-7	CASSFRYEQYF	TGTGCCAGCAGCTTTAGATACGAGCAGTACTTC
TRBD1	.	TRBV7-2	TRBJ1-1	CASSFLGQGDTEAFF	TGTGCCAGCAGCTTTTTGGGACAGGGCGACACTGAAGCTTTCTTT
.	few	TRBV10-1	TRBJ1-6	CASSEASRNSPLHF	TGCGCCAGCAGTGAGGCCAGCAGGAATTCACCCCTCCACTTT